In its sample, the clone carrying this T cell receptor (beta chain) was seen a few times. The target antigen is unknown. The germline V gene has CDR1 SGDLS and CDR2 YYNGEE. Trimming removed 0 bases at V and 4 bases at J, with 11 bases between. There are 14 residues in the CDR3. Assay used: immunoSEQ multiplex PCR; TCRdb lists only in-frame clones, some missing. The table has 4,900 or so clones, approximately 30% seen once; the top ten hold 10% to 15%. These data are taken from a study of sequential checkpoint blockade in melanoma. Study in general: First-line arms were nivolumab then ipilimumab, or the reverse, randomized 1:1. Roughly 20 patients had tumor biopsies before treatment and at week 13.

Study-level findings and limits: Pretreatment TIL clonality tracked with response in the nivolumab-first arm.

Described treatment: randomized to nivolumab then ipilimumab (arm A) or the reverse (arm B). DNA-damaging chemotherapy had not been given to any patient beforehand. The sequence was collected from a human donor with melanoma. The chain couples TRBV9 to TRBJ2-7; D not resolved. Sample: tumor tissue (inferred from file names), taken from a patient given nivolumab and ipilimumab in sequence. The chain's CDR3 is CASSVDSWGYEQYF. The CDR3 nucleotides read TGTGCCAGCAGCGTAGACTCGTGGGGTTACGAGCAGTACTTC.